These 20 T cell receptor beta chains came from one sample sequenced in a study of regulatory T cells in long-lasting Graves disease (dated by TCRdb to the early 2020s). In the paper's terms, the time point label means: persistent/refractory GD, antithyroid drugs over 5 years with positive TRAb. For both TCR sequencing and RNA sequencing, RNA was extracted from PBMCs using TRIzol. The method behind the library was multiplex PCR. Sequenced on an Illumina HiSeq 4000. CDR3 regions were amplified by Arm-PCR with iRepertoire HTBI primers to construct TCR beta libraries. The raw public data were reprocessed by TCRdb itself: fastp quality trimming at Q25, MiXCR clonotype calling, in-frame beta chains only. Entries are consolidated by CDR3 protein sequence, retaining the most common genes and DNA. Recorded for this sample are 500,000 to 700,000 distinct CDR3 sequences; around 30% of them occurred a single time. In total, the top ten clones hold about two fifths of the sample.

The sample in question was peripheral blood mononuclear cells (PBMCs), obtained when the disease was refractory, from a patient treated with antithyroid drugs. Receptor source: a female donor with Graves disease.

This clonotype was seen ten or more times. The V gene is TRBV12-3 or TRBV12-4, the J gene TRBJ1-1; a possible D gene is TRBD1 (6 bases). The V end lost 5 bases, the J end lost 1 base, and 11 bases lay between the germline ends. The CDR3 is made up of 14 amino acids. The chain's CDR3 is CASSVDRPNTEAFF. For the CDR3, the DNA is TGTGCCAGCAGTGTTGACAGGCCGAACACTGAAGCTTTCTTT.

The chain joins TRBV3-1 to TRBJ1-2; TRBD1 aligns across 9 bases. This CDR3 region has 16 residues. Trimming cost V 5 bases and J 4 bases; bases outside gene matches: 11. Per the germline V gene, CDR1 is LGHDT and CDR2 is YNNKEL (reference sequence). The CDR3 loop is CASSSQSRDRAYGYTF. The DNA for the CDR3 is TGTGCCAGCAGCTCCCAGTCCCGGGACAGGGCCTATGGCTACACCTTC. The variable domain in full, completed from reference TRBV3-1 and TRBJ1-2, reads DTAVSQTPKYLVTQMGNDKSIKCEQNLGHDTMYWYKQDSKKFLKIMFSYNNKELIINETVPNRFSPKSPDKAHLNLHINSLELGDSAVYFCASSSQSRDRAYGYTFGSGTRLTVV.

This chain connects TRBV5-1 to TRBJ2-7; D might be TRBD2 (6 bases). Germline V gene sequence: CDR1 SGHRS, CDR2 YFSETQ. The CDR3 is made up of 16 amino acids. V was trimmed by 4 bases and J by 1 base, leaving 18 bases between them. The CDR3 region has the DNA TGCGCCAGCAGCCCGTACGGAGGGAGTGGTTCCTACGAGCAGTACTTC. Translation: CASSPYGGSGSYEQYF.

This clonotype has at least ten counts. The gene calls are TRBV24-1 and TRBJ2-5, with D maybe TRBD2 (6 bases). Trimming shortened V by 5 bases and J by 2 bases, and 8 bases separated the two germline ends. This CDR3 is built from 13 residues. In germline, CDR1 is KGHDR, CDR2 SFDVKD. The CDR3 loop reads CATSGRGQETQYF. The CDR3 bases are TGTGCCACCAGTGGGCGGGGTCAAGAGACCCAGTACTTC.

The CDR3 nucleotides read TGTGCCACTAGCCCAGGGGCGCGCGCAGATACGCAGTATTTT. Amino acids: CATSPGARADTQYF. The rearrangement joins TRBV2 to TRBJ2-3, with D perhaps matching TRBD1 (6 bases). This CDR3 is 14 amino acids long. Trimming took off 10 bases at V and 4 bases at J, with 18 bases between the two ends. Germline V gene data show CDR1 as SNHLY and CDR2 as FYNNEI.

This chain connects TRBV19 to TRBJ1-5; D gene uncertain. The V end lost 2 bases, the J end lost 2 bases, and 10 bases lay between the germline ends. CDR1 and CDR2 from the germline V gene are LNHDA and SQIVND (reference sequence). The CDR3 spans 15 residues. This chain's CDR3 is CASSIIAGGNQPQHF. In DNA form, the CDR3 reads TGTGCCAGTAGTATAATAGCGGGAGGCAATCAGCCCCAGCATTTT.

With respect to this clonotype: Germline is not matched at one junction end, which may reflect a read error. The chain has TRBV14 and TRBJ1-1; no firm D call. The CDR3 has 15 residues. Looked up from germline, CDR1 is SGHDN and CDR2 is FVKESK. Written as DNA, the CDR3 is TGTGCCAGCAGCCAGGTAGGGCGACCGAACACCGAAGCTTTCTTT. It codes for CASSQVGRPNTEAFF.

This clonotype was observed a handful of times. The chain recombines TRBV7-2 with TRBJ2-5; a weak D match, TRBD1 (6 bases). The V end lost 1 base, the J end lost 4 bases, and 16 bases lay between the germline ends. Per the germline V gene, CDR1 is SGHTA and CDR2 is FQGNSA. The CDR3 spans 16 residues. Written as DNA, the CDR3 is TGTGCCAGCAGCTTAGGGGGGACAACACCTGGAGAGACCCAGTACTTC. Translated, it gives CASSLGGTTPGETQYF.

This clonotype occurred a few times. J is TRBJ1-2 and V is TRBV28, with unresolved D. The CDR3 covers 13 residues. The V and J ends lost 10 bases and 2 bases respectively, with 14 bases between them. The germline CDR1 and CDR2 sequences are MDHEN and SYDVKM. CDR3 region: CATQPARNYGYTF. CDR3 in DNA: TGTGCCACCCAGCCCGCACGAAACTATGGCTACACCTTC.

The chain carries TRBV29-1 and TRBJ2-7; 10 positions agree with TRBD1. In germline, CDR1 is SQVTM, CDR2 ANQGSEA. This CDR3 contains 14 residues. V lost 4 bases and J lost 5; bases outside the gene matches: 8. The CDR3 spells CSVGPGQGGNEQYF. CDR3 in DNA: TGCAGCGTTGGCCCCGGACAGGGGGGAAACGAGCAGTACTTC.

The count of this clonotype is one. V and J are TRBV6-1 and TRBJ1-2; 11 bases fit TRBD1. Germline V gene sequence: CDR1 MNHNS, CDR2 SASEGT. V was pared by 6 bases and J by 7 bases, with 7 bases of the junction left unmatched. This CDR3 region has 14 residues. The chain's CDR3 is CASRKGQGASGYTF. The CDR3 region has the DNA TGTGCCAGCAGGAAAGGACAGGGGGCAAGTGGCTACACCTTC.

The J gene is TRBJ2-7, the V gene TRBV10-2; D ambiguous. Germline CDR1 WSHSY, CDR2 SAAADI. V dropped 5 bases and J dropped 4 bases, with 12 bases sitting between them. The length of the CDR3 is 13 residues. DNA for the CDR3: TGCGCCAGCAGTTCTGCGGAGTCGTACGAGCAGTACTTC. Protein: CASSSAESYEQYF.

This clonotype appeared many times. J is TRBJ2-7 and V is TRBV10-3; a weak D match, TRBD2 (5 bases). V dropped 10 bases and J dropped 5 bases, with 18 bases sitting between them. The CDR3 has 13 residues. Germline lookup yields CDR1 ENHRY and CDR2 SYGVKD. DNA for the CDR3: TGTGCCACCCAGTCCGTCCCGGGGAACGAGCAGTACTTC. It codes for CATQSVPGNEQYF.

The chain couples TRBV5-4 to TRBJ1-2; no clear D gene. Germline V gives CDR1 SGHNT, CDR2 YYREEE (reference sequence). V dropped 4 bases and J dropped 4 bases, with 14 bases sitting between them. The CDR3 has 14 amino acids. CDR3: CASSLRSPRYGYTF. In DNA, the CDR3 is TGTGCCAGCAGCCTCAGGTCTCCCCGCTATGGCTACACCTTC.

This clonotype has just a few counts. V gene TRBV11-2 combines with J gene TRBJ2-7; D is unclear. The CDR3 extends over 16 amino acids. Germline CDR1 reads SGHAT; CDR2 reads FQNNGV. The V gene lost 5 bases and the J gene lost 0 bases, with 17 bases spanning the gap. CDR3 DNA: TGTGCCAGCAGCAACCCTGGAACACCATCCTCCTACGAGCAGTACTTC. Translating it yields CASSNPGTPSSYEQYF.

The chain combines TRBV5-1 with TRBJ1-4; unclear D gene. Germline V gives CDR1 SGHRS, CDR2 YFSETQ. The CDR3 totals 15 residues. V dropped 5 bases and J dropped 0 bases, with 11 bases sitting between them. The CDR3 DNA follows: TGCGCCAGCAGGCCGGACGGAACAACTAATGAAAAACTGTTTTTT. Translating gives CASRPDGTTNEKLFF.

This clonotype was observed a handful of times. V usage is TRBV7-2 and J usage is TRBJ2-7, with 9 bases matching TRBD1. The junction had 8 bases not matched to a gene; V was cut back by 5 bases and J by 3 bases. The CDR3 is 15 amino acids. The germline gives CDR1 SGHTA, CDR2 FQGNSA. The CDR3 sequence: CASSPFPGQGYEQYF. The CDR3 nucleotides are TGTGCCAGCAGCCCCTTTCCGGGACAGGGCTACGAGCAGTACTTC.

This clonotype occurred a few times. The chain carries TRBV28 and TRBJ1-1, with D perhaps matching TRBD1 (5 bases). V dropped 6 bases and J dropped 1 base, with 18 bases sitting between them. This CDR3 is built from 16 residues. The germline gives CDR1 MDHEN, CDR2 SYDVKM. The CDR3 DNA reads TGTGCCAGCAGACACCGGACACAAACCTGGAACACTGAAGCTTTCTTT. The encoded protein is CASRHRTQTWNTEAFF.

V and J are TRBV18 and TRBJ2-1; D possibly corresponds to TRBD2 (6 bases). This CDR3 has 12 amino acids. The germline V gene encodes CDR1 KGHSH and CDR2 LQKENI. Trimming cost V 1 base and J 10 bases, with 8 bases left between them. CDR3 sequence: CASSPLAEEQFF. In DNA form, the CDR3 reads TGTGCCAGCTCACCACTAGCGGAAGAGCAGTTCTTC.

This clonotype came up many times. The J gene is TRBJ1-2, the V gene TRBV28; no definite D call. With 5 bases removed from V and 4 bases from J, the gap between germline ends came to 14 bases. The CDR3 is 14 residues long. CDR1 and CDR2 from the germline V gene are MDHEN and SYDVKM. In DNA form, the CDR3 reads TGTGCCAGCAGTAGCACCGGGGTTTTCTATGGCTACACCTTC. It is translated as CASSSTGVFYGYTF.